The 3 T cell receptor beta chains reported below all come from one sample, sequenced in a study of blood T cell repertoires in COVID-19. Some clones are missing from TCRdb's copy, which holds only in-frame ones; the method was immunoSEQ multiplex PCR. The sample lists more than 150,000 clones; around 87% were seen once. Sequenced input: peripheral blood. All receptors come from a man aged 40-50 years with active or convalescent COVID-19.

This chain's CDR3 is CASSADRGEAFF. DNA of the CDR3: TGCGCCAGCAGCGCTGACAGGGGTGAAGCTTTCTTT. V is TRBV5-1 and J is TRBJ1-1; 8 bases are shared with TRBD1. CDR1 and CDR2 (germline): SGHRS, YFSETQ. Losses at the gene ends were 4 bases for V and 7 bases for J; bases not matched to a gene: 3. CDR3 length: 12 residues.

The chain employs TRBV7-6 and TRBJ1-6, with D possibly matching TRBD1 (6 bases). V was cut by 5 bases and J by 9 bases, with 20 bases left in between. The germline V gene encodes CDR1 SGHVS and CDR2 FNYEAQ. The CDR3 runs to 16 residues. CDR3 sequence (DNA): TGTGCCAGCAGCCTATTATCTCAGGGGCTCAGTTCACCCCTCCACTTT. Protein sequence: CASSLLSQGLSSPLHF.

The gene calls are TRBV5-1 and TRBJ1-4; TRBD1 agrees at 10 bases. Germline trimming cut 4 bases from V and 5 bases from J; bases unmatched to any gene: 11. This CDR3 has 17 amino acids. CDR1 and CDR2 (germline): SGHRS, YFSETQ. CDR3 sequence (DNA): TGCGCCAGCAGCCCAGGGACAGGGGTCGGTCTGAATGAAAAACTGTTTTTT. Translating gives CASSPGTGVGLNEKLFF. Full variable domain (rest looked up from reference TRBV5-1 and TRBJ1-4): KAGVTQTPRYLIKTRGQQVTLSCSPISGHRSVSWYQQTPGQGLQFLFEYFSETQRNKGNFPGRFSGRQFSNSRSEMNVSTLELGDSALYLCASSPGTGVGLNEKLFFGSGTQLSVL.